This record concerns one T cell receptor beta chain sequence. The antigen remains unidentified. The data were taken from a study of glioma-infiltrating T cells after dendritic cell vaccination. Documented time point: after dendritic cell vaccination, including at tumor progression/relapse. The PCR used 60 V beta and 13 J beta primers. Profiled with immunoSEQ multiplex PCR; TCRdb holds only in-frame clones, not every one. The sample yields 50,000 to 70,000 clones, 70% to 85% seen once. This CDR3 is built from 14 residues. Germline values: CDR1 LGHNA, CDR2 YSLEER. Trimming took 0 bases from V and 3 from J, leaving 9 bases between them. Study observations and caveats: Higher pretreatment TIL content predicted longer progression-free time and survival.

The chain is built from TRBV4-3 and TRBJ2-7, with D possibly TRBD2 on 6 matching bases. Sequencing used blood, obtained after dendritic cell vaccination. The receptor comes from a human donor with glioblastoma. The CDR3 loop is CASSQDGGSYEQYF. The CDR3 nucleotides read TGCGCCAGCAGCCAAGATGGAGGGAGCTACGAGCAGTACTTC.